The present T cell receptor (beta chain) was sequenced within a study of blood T cell repertoires in COVID-19. Study summary: Samples taken during acute and convalescent COVID-19 were collected in the United States, Italy and Spain. T cells, B-cell-depleted T cells, or PBMCs provided the cDNA or gDNA that served as material.

The authors' processing: Reference gene primers were amplified, and this amplification served to estimate nucleated cell counts. The protocol was immunoSEQ multiplex PCR, while the TCRdb copy is restricted to in-frame clones and leaves out a portion. V and J calls plus clone size are reproduced from that table; the DNA served to infer D and trimming. Among tens of thousands of clones listed, 80% were seen once. In its sample, this clone was seen a few times. J lost 3 bases, V lost 3 bases, and 2 bases had no gene match. Germline V gene sequence: CDR1 SGHDT, CDR2 YYEEEE. This CDR3 has 13 residues. V gene TRBV5-6 combines with J gene TRBJ2-7, with 8 nucleotides matching TRBD1. Sequencing input: peripheral blood. The origin of this receptor is a human donor in a cohort sampled during active COVID-19. CDR3 sequence (DNA): TGTGCCAGCAGCTACAGGGGGGACTACGAGCAGTACTTC. Translated, it gives CASSYRGDYEQYF. The entire variable domain, with the rest obtained from reference TRBV5-6 and TRBJ2-7, is as follows: DAGVTQSPTHLIKTRGQQVTLRCSPKSGHDTVSWYQQALGQGPQFIFQYYEEEERQRGNFPDRFSGHQFPNYSSELNVNALLLGDSALYLCASSYRGDYEQYFGPGTRLTVT.